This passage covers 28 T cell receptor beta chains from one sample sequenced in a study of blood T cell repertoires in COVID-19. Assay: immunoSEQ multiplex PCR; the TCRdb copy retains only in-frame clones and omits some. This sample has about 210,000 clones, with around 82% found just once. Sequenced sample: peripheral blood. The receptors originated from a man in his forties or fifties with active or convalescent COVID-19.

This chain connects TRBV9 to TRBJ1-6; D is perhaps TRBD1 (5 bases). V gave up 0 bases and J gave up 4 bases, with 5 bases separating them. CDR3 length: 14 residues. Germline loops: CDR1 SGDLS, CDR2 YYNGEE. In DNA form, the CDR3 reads TGTGCCAGCAGCGTAGGACAGTATAATTCACCCCTCCACTTT. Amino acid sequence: CASSVGQYNSPLHF.

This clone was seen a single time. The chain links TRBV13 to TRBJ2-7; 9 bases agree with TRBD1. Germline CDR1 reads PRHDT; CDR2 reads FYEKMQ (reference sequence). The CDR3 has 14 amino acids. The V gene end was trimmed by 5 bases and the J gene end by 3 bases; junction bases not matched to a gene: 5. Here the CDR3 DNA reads TGTGCCAGCAGCCATTGGGGACAGGGCTACGAGCAGTACTTC. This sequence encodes CASSHWGQGYEQYF.

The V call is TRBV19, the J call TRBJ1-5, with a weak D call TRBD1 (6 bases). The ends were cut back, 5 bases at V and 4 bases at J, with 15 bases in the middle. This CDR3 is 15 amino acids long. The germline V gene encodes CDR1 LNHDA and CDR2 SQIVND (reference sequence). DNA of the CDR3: TGTGCCAGTAGTTCACCAGGGGCAGGAAATCAGCCCCAGCATTTT. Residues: CASSSPGAGNQPQHF.

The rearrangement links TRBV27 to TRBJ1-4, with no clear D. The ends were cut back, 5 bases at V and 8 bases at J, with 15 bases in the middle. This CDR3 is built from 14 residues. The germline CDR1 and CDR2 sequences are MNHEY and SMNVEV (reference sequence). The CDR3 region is CASSPQRIGEKLFF. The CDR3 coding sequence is TGTGCCAGCAGTCCACAGCGGATTGGGGAAAAACTGTTTTTT.

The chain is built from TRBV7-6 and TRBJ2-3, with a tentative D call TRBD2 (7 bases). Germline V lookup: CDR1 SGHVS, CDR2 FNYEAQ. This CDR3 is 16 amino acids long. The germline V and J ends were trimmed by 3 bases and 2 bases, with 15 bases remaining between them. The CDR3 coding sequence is TGTGCCAGCAGCTTGGTGGCGGGGGCGAACACAGATACGCAGTATTTT. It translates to CASSLVAGANTDTQYF.

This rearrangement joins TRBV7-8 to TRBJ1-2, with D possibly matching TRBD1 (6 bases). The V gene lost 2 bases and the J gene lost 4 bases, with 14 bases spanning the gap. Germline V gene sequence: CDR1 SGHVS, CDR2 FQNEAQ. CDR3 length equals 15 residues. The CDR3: CASSLSVGTTYGYTF. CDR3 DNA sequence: TGTGCCAGCAGCTTAAGTGTTGGGACAACCTATGGCTACACCTTC.

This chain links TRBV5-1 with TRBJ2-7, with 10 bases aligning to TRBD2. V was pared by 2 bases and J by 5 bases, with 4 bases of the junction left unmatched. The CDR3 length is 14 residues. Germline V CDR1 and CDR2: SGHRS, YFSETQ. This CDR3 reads CASSLAGGMNEQYF. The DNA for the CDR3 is TGCGCCAGCAGCTTAGCGGGGGGGATGAACGAGCAGTACTTC. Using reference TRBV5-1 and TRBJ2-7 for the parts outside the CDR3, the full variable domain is KAGVTQTPRYLIKTRGQQVTLSCSPISGHRSVSWYQQTPGQGLQFLFEYFSETQRNKGNFPGRFSGRQFSNSRSEMNVSTLELGDSALYLCASSLAGGMNEQYFGPGTRLTVT.

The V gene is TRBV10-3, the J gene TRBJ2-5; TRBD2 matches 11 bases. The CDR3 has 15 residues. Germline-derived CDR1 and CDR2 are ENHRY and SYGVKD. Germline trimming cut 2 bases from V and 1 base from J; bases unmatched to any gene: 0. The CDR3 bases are TGTGCCATCAGTGAGCTAGCGGGGGGCCAAGAGACCCAGTACTTC. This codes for CAISELAGGQETQYF.

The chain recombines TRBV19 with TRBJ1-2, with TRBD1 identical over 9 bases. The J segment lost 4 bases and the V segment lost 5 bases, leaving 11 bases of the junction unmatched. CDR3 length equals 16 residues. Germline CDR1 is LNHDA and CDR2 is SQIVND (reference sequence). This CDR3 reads CASSVRPTGGTYGYTF. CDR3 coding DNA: TGTGCCAGTAGTGTCAGGCCCACAGGGGGCACCTATGGCTACACCTTC.

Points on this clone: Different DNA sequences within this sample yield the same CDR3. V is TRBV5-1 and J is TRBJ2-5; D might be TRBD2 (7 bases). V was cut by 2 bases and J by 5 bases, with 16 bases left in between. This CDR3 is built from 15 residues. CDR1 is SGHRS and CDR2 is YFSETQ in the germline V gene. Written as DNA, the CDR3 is TGCGCCAGCAGCTTAACAGGGAGGGGGGGGGAGACCCAGTACTTC. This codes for CASSLTGRGGETQYF.

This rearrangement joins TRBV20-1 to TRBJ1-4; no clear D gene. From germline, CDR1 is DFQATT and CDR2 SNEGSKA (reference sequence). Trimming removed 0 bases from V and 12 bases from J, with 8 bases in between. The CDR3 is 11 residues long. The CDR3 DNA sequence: TGCAGTGCTAGAGACGTTTCGGAACTGTTTTTT. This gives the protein CSARDVSELFF.

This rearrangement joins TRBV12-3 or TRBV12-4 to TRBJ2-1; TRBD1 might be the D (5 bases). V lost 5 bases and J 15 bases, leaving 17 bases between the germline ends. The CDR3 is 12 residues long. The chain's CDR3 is CASSRQRPGRFF. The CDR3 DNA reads TGTGCCAGCAGTCGACAGAGACCTGGACGGTTCTTC.

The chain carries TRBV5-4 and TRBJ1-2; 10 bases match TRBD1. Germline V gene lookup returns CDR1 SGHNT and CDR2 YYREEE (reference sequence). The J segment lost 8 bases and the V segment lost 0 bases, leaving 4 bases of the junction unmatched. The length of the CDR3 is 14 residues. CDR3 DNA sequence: TGTGCCAGCAGCTTGGAACCGACAGGGGGCGGCTACACCTTC. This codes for CASSLEPTGGGYTF. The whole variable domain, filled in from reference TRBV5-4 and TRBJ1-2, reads ETGVTQSPTHLIKTRGQQVTLRCSSQSGHNTVSWYQQALGQGPQFIFQYYREEENGRGNFPPRFSGLQFPNYSSELNVNALELDDSALYLCASSLEPTGGGYTFGSGTRLTVV.

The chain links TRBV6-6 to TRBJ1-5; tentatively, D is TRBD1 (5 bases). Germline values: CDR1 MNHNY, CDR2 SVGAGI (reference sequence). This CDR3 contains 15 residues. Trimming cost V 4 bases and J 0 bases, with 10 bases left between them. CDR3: CASSSGHHSNQPQHF. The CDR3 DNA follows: TGTGCCAGCAGTTCAGGACACCATAGCAATCAGCCCCAGCATTTT.

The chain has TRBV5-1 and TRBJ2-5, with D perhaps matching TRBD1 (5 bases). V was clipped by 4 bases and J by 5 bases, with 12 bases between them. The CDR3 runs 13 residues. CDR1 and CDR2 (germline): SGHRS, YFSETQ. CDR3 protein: CASSLQGGETQYF. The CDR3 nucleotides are TGCGCCAGCAGCCTCCAGGGTGGGGAGACCCAGTACTTC.

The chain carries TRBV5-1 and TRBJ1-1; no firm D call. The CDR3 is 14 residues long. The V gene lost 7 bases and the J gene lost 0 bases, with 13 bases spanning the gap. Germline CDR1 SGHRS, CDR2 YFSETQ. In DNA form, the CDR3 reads TGCGCCAGCGGGTACAGCAACATGAACACTGAAGCTTTCTTT. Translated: CASGYSNMNTEAFF. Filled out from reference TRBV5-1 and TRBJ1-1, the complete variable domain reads KAGVTQTPRYLIKTRGQQVTLSCSPISGHRSVSWYQQTPGQGLQFLFEYFSETQRNKGNFPGRFSGRQFSNSRSEMNVSTLELGDSALYLCASGYSNMNTEAFFGQGTRLTVV.

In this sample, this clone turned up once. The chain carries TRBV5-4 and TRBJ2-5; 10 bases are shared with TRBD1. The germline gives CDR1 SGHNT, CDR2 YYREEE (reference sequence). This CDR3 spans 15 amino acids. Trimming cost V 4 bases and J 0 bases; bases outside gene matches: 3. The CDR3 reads CASSPGTGDQETQYF. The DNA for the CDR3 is TGTGCCAGCAGCCCAGGGACAGGGGACCAAGAGACCCAGTACTTC.

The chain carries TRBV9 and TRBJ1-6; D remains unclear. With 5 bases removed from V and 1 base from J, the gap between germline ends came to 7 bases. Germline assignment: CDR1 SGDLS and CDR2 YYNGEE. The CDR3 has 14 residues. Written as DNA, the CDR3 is TGTGCCAGCAGTTCGGGTTCCTATAATTCACCCCTCCACTTT. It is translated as CASSSGSYNSPLHF. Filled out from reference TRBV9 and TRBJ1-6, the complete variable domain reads DSGVTQTPKHLITATGQRVTLRCSPRSGDLSVYWYQQSLDQGLQFLIQYYNGEERAKGNILERFSAQQFPDLHSELNLSSLELGDSALYFCASSSGSYNSPLHFGNGTRLTVT.

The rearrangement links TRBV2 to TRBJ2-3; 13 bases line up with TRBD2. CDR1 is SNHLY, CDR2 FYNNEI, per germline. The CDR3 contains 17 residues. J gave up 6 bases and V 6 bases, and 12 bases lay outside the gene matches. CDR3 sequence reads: CASRLSGLAGVGDTQYF. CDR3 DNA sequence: TGTGCCAGCAGGCTCAGCGGACTAGCGGGAGTGGGGGATACGCAGTATTTT.

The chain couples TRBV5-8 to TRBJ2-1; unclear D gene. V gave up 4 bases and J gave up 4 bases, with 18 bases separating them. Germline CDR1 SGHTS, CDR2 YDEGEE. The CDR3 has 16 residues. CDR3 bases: TGTGCCAGCAGCCATGAAGAGGTGTTGTGGTACAATGAGCAGTTCTTC. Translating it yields CASSHEEVLWYNEQFF.

CDR3 region: CASSPLAGGIKTQYF. CDR3 in DNA: TGTGCCAGCAGTCCATTAGCGGGGGGTATTAAGACCCAGTACTTC. V gene TRBV7-2 combines with J gene TRBJ2-5; 10 bases align to TRBD2. V lost 6 bases and J lost 6; bases outside the gene matches: 10. This CDR3 spans 15 amino acids. The germline gives CDR1 SGHTA, CDR2 FQGNSA.

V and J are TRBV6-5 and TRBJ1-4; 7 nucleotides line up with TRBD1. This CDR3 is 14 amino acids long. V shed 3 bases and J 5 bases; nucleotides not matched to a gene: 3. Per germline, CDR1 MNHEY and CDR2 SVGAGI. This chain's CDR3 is CASSYKDRNEKLFF. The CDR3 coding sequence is TGTGCCAGCAGTTATAAGGACAGGAATGAAAAACTGTTTTTT.

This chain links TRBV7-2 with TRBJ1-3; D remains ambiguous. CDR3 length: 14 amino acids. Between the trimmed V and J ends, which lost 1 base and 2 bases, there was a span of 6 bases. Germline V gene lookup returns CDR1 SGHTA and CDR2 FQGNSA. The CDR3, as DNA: TGTGCCAGCAGCTTAGAAGACACTGGAAACACCATATATTTT. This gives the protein CASSLEDTGNTIYF. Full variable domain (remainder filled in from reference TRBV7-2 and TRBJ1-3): GAGVSQSPSNKVTEKGKDVELRCDPISGHTALYWYRQSLGQGLEFLIYFQGNSAPDKSGLPSDRFSAERTGGSVSTLTIQRTQQEDSAVYLCASSLEDTGNTIYFGEGSWLTVV.

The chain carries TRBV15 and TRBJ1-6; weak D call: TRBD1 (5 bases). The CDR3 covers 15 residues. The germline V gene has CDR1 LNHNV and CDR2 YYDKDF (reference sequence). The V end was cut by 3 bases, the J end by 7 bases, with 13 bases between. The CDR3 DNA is TGTGCCACCAGCAGGGAGGGGTCTTTCAATTCACCCCTCCACTTT. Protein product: CATSREGSFNSPLHF.

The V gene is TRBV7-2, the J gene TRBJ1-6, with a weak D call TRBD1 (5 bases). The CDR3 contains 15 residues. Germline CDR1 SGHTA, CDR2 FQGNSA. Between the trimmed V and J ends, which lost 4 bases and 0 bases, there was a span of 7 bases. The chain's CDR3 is CASSYRSSYNSPLHF. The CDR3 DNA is TGTGCCAGCAGCTACAGGAGCTCCTATAATTCACCCCTCCACTTT.

CDR3 loop: CASRPQDNEQFF. The CDR3 bases are TGTGCCAGCAGACCCCAGGACAATGAGCAGTTCTTC. The chain recombines TRBV12-3 or TRBV12-4 with TRBJ2-1, with D unclear. CDR3 length: 12 residues. Between the trimmed V and J ends, which lost 6 bases and 5 bases, there was a span of 8 bases.

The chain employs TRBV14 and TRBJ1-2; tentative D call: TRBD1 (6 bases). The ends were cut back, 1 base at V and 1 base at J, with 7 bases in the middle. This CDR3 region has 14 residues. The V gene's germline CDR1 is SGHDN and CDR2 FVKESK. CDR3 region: CASSQGRGNYGYTF. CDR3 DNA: TGTGCCAGCAGCCAAGGCAGGGGTAACTATGGCTACACCTTC.

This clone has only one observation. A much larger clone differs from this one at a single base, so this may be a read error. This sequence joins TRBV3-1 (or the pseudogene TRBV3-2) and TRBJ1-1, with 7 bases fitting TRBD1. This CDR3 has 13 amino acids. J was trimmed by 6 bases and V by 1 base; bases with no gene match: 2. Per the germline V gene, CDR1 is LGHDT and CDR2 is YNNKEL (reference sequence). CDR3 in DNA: TGTGCCAGCAGCCAAGGACAGGGAGCTGAAGCTTTCTTT. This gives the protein CASSQGQGAEAFF.